This T cell receptor beta chain is from a study of technical replicates of blood from a few donors. TCRdb's table, derived via immunoSEQ multiplex PCR, lists solely in-frame clones and lacks some. The sample carries 60,000 to 80,000 clones, about 89% recorded once. CDR3 length: 15 amino acids. Germline assignment: CDR1 SGHVS and CDR2 FNYEAQ. V shed 2 bases and J shed 0 bases, with 8 bases lying between them. The chain couples TRBV7-6 to TRBJ2-1; D is ambiguous. The receptor's source is a human donor in good health. Some clones in this sample may be carry-over from other donors' samples. Sequencing was carried out using PBMCs. CDR3 nucleotide sequence: TGTGCCAGCAGCTTATCACGCGGCTCCTACAATGAGCAGTTCTTC. The encoded protein is CASSLSRGSYNEQFF.